This TCR beta chain stems from a study of blood T cell repertoires in COVID-19 (dated by TCRdb to the early 2020s). Notes on the research overall: Collaborator samples came from the United States, Italy and Spain and covered acute and convalescent phases of COVID-19. The prospective study material was composed of cDNA or gDNA derived from T cells, B-cell-depleted T cells, or PBMCs. Where available, HLA class I and class II types were obtained from metadata supplied by the sample provider rather than from assay-based typing. Samples were obtained from the ongoing ImmuneRACE study (first 160 participants) and from some 1,200 subjects provided by 6 global collaborators. Deeply sampled blood TCRbeta repertoires from subjects exposed to, actively infected with, or recovered from COVID-19 were included in the dataset. The repertoires were made available in a free public database intended to serve as a resource for research on the immune response to SARS-CoV-2. The sample metadata nearly always contained a de-identified subject ID, COVID-19 status, age in years and sex. On the study overall, not on this receptor specifically: The amount of clinical and demographic metadata varied by source and participant and was provided uncurated.

Each collaborating institution followed its own protocols to collect whole blood in K2EDTA tubes. For TCRbeta analysis, collaborators shipped samples as frozen whole blood, isolated PBMCs, or DNA extracted from either of those sample types. CDR1 and CDR2 are read off the germline V gene (reference sequence) as PRHDT and FYEKMQ. Trimming at the junction amounts to 4 bases on V and 4 bases on J, and the germline ends lie 12 bases apart. Counted from cysteine to phenylalanine, this CDR3 has 14 amino acids. Only CDR3 DNA is held: 42 bases, read in frame from base 1. Regarding this clone: No antigen is known for it. No base-level quality is on record; no much larger clone is a single base apart.

The immunoSEQ Assay, a bias-controlled multiplex PCR, was used to amplify TCRbeta CDR3 regions from genomic DNA. The authors' analysis ran thus. The number of nucleated cells in each sample was estimated from the amplification of reference gene primers within the assay. To quantify the absolute abundance of each unique TCRbeta CDR3 rearrangement, sequence reads were collapsed and filtered. For each sample, productive Simpson clonality was calculated as the square root of Simpson's diversity index across productive rearrangements. Imported from immuneACCESS, the table was reduced by TCRdb to in-frame sequences with V and J called. These copies leave out some clones; in studies compared against another copy, an unresolved V gene accounts for under half, and the cause of the remainder is not known. V, J and clone size were drawn from that table, and D and trimming were deduced from the DNA. Counted in this sample were under 250,000 clones; 70% to 90% of them appeared once. Of the sample, less than 0.75% falls within the top ten clones.

The sample was peripheral blood. The sequence was collected from a middle-aged man with acute or convalescent COVID-19. The V and J genes are TRBV13 and TRBJ2-3; the D gene is possibly TRBD1, with 6 bases matching. The DNA reads TGTGCCAGCAGCTCCAACCACAGGGCAGATACGCAGTATTTT. Its coded protein is CASSSNHRADTQYF.